This T cell receptor beta chain was sequenced for a study of radiation and T cells in renal cell carcinoma (dated by TCRdb to the early 2020s). Concerning the study at large: Samples came from a clinical trial, in which primary renal cell carcinomas received 15 Gy stereotactic body radiation therapy followed by nephrectomy 4 weeks later. In total, approximately 55 samples, comprising some 25 tumors and approximately 27 peripheral blood samples, were subjected to TCR beta sequencing. In the approximately 49 samples combined, some 4,000,000 unique CDR3 nucleotide sequences were found, encoding approximately 2,800,000 unique CDR3 amino acid sequences. Overall study outcomes, separate from this receptor: Because no pretreatment tumor biopsies were available, whether clonotypes were present in the tumor at baseline could not be determined. Tracking of blood repertoire dynamics stopped at approximately four weeks after treatment, with no follow-up past that point. Effects of radiation dose or scheduling on the TCR repertoire could not be addressed with the single-armed trial design. An increase in top tumor clonotypes in blood was observed from baseline to 2 weeks post-radiation, followed by contraction by 4 weeks, which was taken to suggest transient expansion of tumor-resident clones.

The CDR3 holds 16 amino acids from the cysteine to the phenylalanine. Only the CDR3 part of the read is kept: 48 bases, read in frame from the first base. Sequences SGHDT (CDR1) and YYEEEE (CDR2) are obtained from the germline V gene. V was cut back by 0 bases and J by 4 bases, leaving a gap of 11 bases between them. TCR beta libraries were generated from genomic DNA with the immunoSEQ kit, following the manufacturer's recommendations. To prepare the libraries, a first multiplex PCR with proprietary primers was run, followed by a second PCR that added unique barcodes, and a bead cleanup was done after each round. A kit-provided positive control reaction and a negative control reaction were included in every sample batch. The final libraries underwent checking on an Agilent 4200 TapeStation D1000 ScreenTape, volumetric pooling, and quantification by qPCR. Sequencing was performed on an Illumina NextSeq500 with a MidOutput 150-cycle cartridge, and 156 Read1 and 15 Index1 cycles were run with kit custom primers. The pooled library was loaded at around 1 pM with a roughly 20% PhiX control spike-in. Processing in the source paper ran as follows. The vendor-processed data were analyzed in R, and a clonotype was defined as all T cells that share the same CDR3 nucleotide sequence. For clone abundance analyses, frequencies were normalized to the 10,000 most abundant clones in each sample. Public T cell clones, which averaged fewer than five per sample, were removed prior to analysis. A difference in abundance of at least 32-fold between compartments was used to define tumor-enriched and baseline blood-enriched clonotypes. A beta-binomial differential abundance model was applied to find clonotypes that expanded or contracted between blood time points. The Baroni-Urbani and Buser coefficient was used to measure tumor-blood repertoire similarity, and groups were compared with two-tailed Wilcoxon tests in R. What TCRdb holds here is the immuneACCESS table cut down to in-frame rearrangements. Part of the clones is not present; checked against another copy, under half of the missing clones reflect an unresolved V gene, and the others are unexplained. V, J and clone size derive from that table, while D and trimming were established from the DNA sequence. For this sample the table gives 100,000 to 150,000 clones, of which about four fifths were detected only once. Jointly, the top ten make up about 3% of the sample.

Taken with the paper, the label for time point translates to: baseline pretreatment blood. In the paper's terms, the treatment or condition label means: 15 Gy SBRT to primary tumor, nephrectomy 4 weeks later. To follow tumor-enriched clonotypes, peripheral blood was collected serially from radiation-treated patients at baseline and again at 2 weeks and 4 weeks after SBRT. Every patient's renal cell carcinoma showed clear cell pathology. The QIAamp DNA Blood Mini Kit (Qiagen) was used to prepare genomic DNA for TCR sequencing. The analyses included just those samples that passed every quality control check. Concerning this clone itself: Its antigen is unknown. Within one base of it there is no much larger clone, and no base qualities were kept.

The chain links TRBV5-6 with TRBJ2-6; no D gene is confidently identified. The receptor's source is a woman in her fifties or sixties with renal cell carcinoma. This specimen was blood, taken from a patient whose treatment included radiotherapy and nephrectomy. The CDR3 sequence is CASSLGGMAGANVLTF. The DNA reads TGTGCCAGCAGCTTGGGTGGCATGGCCGGGGCCAACGTCCTGACTTTC.